This T cell receptor (beta chain) was recorded in a study of post-analysis software for immune sequencing data. Study-level findings and limits: Patients had higher frequencies than controls of a few TRBV segments, including TRBV5-6, TRBV5-1 and TRBV20-1.

There are a few counts of this clonotype. Its specificity is not known. The CDR3 totals 15 residues. Trimming stripped 0 bases from V and 7 bases from J, with 14 bases between. Germline CDR1 SGDLS, CDR2 YYNGEE. Carried by the TCR beta cDNA libraries were unique molecular identifiers. Using its own MiXCR run on the PCR reads, TCRdb lists one record per CDR3 protein. The sample shows roughly 620,000 distinct CDR3 sequences, about 40% of them seen only once. The sequence was obtained from a girl between 5 and 17 years old with multiple sclerosis. The sample consisted of blood. The chain carries TRBV9 and TRBJ2-1; a possible D gene is TRBD2 (5 bases). The CDR3 is CASSVAGSVGNEQFF. Here the CDR3 DNA reads TGTGCCAGCAGCGTAGCGGGTAGCGTGGGGAATGAGCAGTTCTTC. Together with reference TRBV9 and TRBJ2-1, the CDR3 gives the full variable domain: DSGVTQTPKHLITATGQRVTLRCSPRSGDLSVYWYQQSLDQGLQFLIQYYNGEERAKGNILERFSAQQFPDLHSELNLSSLELGDSALYFCASSVAGSVGNEQFFGPGTRLTVL.